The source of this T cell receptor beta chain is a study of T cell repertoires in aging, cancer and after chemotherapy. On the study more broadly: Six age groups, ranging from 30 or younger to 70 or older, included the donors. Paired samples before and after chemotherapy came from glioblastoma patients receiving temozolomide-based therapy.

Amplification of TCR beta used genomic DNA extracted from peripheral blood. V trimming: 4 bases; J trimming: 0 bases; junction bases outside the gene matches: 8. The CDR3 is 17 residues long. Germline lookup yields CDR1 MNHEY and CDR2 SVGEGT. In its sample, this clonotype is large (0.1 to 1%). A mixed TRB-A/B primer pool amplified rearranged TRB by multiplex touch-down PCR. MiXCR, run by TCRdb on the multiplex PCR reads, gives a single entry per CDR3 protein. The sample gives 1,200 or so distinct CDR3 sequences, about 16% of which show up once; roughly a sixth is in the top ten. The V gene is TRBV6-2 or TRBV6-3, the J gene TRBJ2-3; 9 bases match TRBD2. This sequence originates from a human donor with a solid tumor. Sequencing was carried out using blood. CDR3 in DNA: TGTGCCAGCAGTTCGGACATAGCGGGGGCCAGCACAGATACGCAGTATTTT. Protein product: CASSSDIAGASTDTQYF.